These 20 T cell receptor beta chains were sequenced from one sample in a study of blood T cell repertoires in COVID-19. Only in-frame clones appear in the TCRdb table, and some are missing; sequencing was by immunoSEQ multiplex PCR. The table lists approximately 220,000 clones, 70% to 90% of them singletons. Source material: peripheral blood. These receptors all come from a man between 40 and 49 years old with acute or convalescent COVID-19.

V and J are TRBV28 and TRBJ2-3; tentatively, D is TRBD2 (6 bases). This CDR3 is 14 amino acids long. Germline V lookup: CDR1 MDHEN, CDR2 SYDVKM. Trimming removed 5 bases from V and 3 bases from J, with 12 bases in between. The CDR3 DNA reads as TGTGCCAGCAGTGGCCCAGCGGGTACAGATACGCAGTATTTT. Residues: CASSGPAGTDTQYF.

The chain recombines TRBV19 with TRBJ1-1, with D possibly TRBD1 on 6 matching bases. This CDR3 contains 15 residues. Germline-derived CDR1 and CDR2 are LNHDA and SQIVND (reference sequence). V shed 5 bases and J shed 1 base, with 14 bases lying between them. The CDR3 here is CASSRRGGANTEAFF. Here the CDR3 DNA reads TGTGCCAGTAGTCGGAGGGGGGGTGCGAACACTGAAGCTTTCTTT. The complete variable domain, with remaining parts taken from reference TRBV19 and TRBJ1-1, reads DGGITQSPKYLFRKEGQNVTLSCEQNLNHDAMYWYRQDPGQGLRLIYYSQIVNDFQKGDIAEGYSVSREKKESFPLTVTSAQKNPTAFYLCASSRRGGANTEAFFGQGTRLTVV.

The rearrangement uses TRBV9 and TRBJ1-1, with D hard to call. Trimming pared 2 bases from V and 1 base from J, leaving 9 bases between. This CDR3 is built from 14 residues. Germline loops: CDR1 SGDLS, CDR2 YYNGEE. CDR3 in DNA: TGTGCCAGCAGCGTTGACACGCAGAACACTGAAGCTTTCTTT. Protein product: CASSVDTQNTEAFF.

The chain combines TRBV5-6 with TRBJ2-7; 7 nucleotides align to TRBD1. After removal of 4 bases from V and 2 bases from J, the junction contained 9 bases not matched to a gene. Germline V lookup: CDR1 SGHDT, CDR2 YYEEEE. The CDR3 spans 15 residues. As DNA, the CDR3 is TGTGCCAGCAGCACCGGACCCAGGGGGACCTACGAGCAGTACTTC. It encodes CASSTGPRGTYEQYF. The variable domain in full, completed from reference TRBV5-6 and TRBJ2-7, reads DAGVTQSPTHLIKTRGQQVTLRCSPKSGHDTVSWYQQALGQGPQFIFQYYEEEERQRGNFPDRFSGHQFPNYSSELNVNALLLGDSALYLCASSTGPRGTYEQYFGPGTRLTVT.

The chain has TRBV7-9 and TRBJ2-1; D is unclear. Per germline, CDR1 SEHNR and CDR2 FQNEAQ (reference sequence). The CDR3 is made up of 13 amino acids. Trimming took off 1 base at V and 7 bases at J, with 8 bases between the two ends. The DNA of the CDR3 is TGTGCCAGCAGCTTAGTGTCCGTAAATGAGCAGTTCTTC. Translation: CASSLVSVNEQFF. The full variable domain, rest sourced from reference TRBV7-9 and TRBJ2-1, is DTGVSQNPRHKITKRGQNVTFRCDPISEHNRLYWYRQTLGQGPEFLTYFQNEAQLEKSRLLSDRFSAERPKGSFSTLEIQRTEQGDSAMYLCASSLVSVNEQFFGPGTRLTVL.

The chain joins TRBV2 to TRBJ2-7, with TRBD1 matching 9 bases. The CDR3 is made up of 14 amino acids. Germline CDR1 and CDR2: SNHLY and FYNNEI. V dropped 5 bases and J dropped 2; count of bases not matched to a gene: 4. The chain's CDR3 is CASSRTGETYEQYF. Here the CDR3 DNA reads TGTGCCAGCAGTCGGACAGGGGAAACCTACGAGCAGTACTTC.

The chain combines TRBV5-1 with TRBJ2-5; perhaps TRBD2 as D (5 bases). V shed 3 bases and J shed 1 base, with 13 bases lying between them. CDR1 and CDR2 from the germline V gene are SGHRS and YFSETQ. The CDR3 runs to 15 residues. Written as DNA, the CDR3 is TGCGCCAGCAGCTCCTTTGGGGAGACCCAAGAGACCCAGTACTTC. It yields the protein CASSSFGETQETQYF.

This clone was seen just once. As DNA, the CDR3 is TGTGCCAGCAGTCTCCTCGGGACTAGCCATACTACCGGGGAGCTGTTTTTT. It specifies CASSLLGTSHTTGELFF. The rearrangement links TRBV6-2 or TRBV6-3 to TRBJ2-2; 9 bases line up with TRBD2. This CDR3 is built from 17 residues. Per germline, CDR1 MNHEY and CDR2 SVGEGT. V trimming: 5 bases; J trimming: 5 bases; junction bases outside the gene matches: 12.

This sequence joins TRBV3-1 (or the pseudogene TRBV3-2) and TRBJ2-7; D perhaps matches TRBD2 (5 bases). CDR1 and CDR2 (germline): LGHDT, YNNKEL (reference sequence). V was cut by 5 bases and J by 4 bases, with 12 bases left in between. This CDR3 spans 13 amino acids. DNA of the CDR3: TGTGCCAGCAGCTACGGGATTTTTTACGAGCAGTACTTC. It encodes CASSYGIFYEQYF.

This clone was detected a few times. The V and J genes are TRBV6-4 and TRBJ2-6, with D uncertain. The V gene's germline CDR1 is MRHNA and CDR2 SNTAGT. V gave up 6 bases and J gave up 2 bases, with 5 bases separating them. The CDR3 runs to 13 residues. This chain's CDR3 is CASRAPGANVLTF. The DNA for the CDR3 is TGTGCCAGCAGGGCCCCTGGGGCCAACGTCCTGACTTTC.

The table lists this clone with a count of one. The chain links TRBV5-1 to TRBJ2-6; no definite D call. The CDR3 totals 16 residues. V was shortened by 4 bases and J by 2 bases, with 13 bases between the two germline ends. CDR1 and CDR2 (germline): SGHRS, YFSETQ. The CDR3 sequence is CASSPNPQPGANVLTF. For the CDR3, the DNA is TGCGCCAGCAGCCCGAATCCACAACCTGGGGCCAACGTCCTGACTTTC. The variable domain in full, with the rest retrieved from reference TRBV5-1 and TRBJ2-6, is KAGVTQTPRYLIKTRGQQVTLSCSPISGHRSVSWYQQTPGQGLQFLFEYFSETQRNKGNFPGRFSGRQFSNSRSEMNVSTLELGDSALYLCASSPNPQPGANVLTFGAGSRLTVL.

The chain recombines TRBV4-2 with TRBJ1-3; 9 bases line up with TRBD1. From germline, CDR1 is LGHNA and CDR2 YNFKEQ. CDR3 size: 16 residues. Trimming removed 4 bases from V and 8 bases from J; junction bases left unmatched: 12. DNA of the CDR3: TGTGCCAGCAGCCTATTCTCCGGGACAGGGTGGGACACCATATATTTT. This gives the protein CASSLFSGTGWDTIYF.

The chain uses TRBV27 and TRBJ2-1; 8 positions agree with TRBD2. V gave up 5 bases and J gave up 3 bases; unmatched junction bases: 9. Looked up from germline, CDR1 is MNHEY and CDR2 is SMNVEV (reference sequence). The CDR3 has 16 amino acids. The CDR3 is CASSPPSGSIYNEQFF. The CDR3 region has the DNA TGTGCCAGCAGTCCCCCCAGCGGGAGTATCTACAATGAGCAGTTCTTC.

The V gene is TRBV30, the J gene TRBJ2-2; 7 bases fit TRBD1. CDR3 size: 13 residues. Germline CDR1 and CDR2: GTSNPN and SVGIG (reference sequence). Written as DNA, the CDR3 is TGTGCTGTCTCACAGGGGACGGCCGGGGAGCTGTTTTTT. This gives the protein CAVSQGTAGELFF. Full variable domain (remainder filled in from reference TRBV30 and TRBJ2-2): SQTIHQWPATLVQPVGSPLSLECTVEGTSNPNLYWYRQAAGRGLQLLFYSVGIGQISSEVPQNLSASRPQDRQFILSSKKLLLSDSGFYLCAVSQGTAGELFFGEGSRLTVL.

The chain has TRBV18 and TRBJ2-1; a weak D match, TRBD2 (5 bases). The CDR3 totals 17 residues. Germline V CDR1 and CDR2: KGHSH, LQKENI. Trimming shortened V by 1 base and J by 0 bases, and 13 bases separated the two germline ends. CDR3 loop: CASSPRTRFSSYNEQFF. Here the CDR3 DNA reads TGTGCCAGCTCACCACGCACTAGATTTAGCTCCTACAATGAGCAGTTCTTC. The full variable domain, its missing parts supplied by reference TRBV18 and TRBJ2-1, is NAGVMQNPRHLVRRRGQEARLRCSPMKGHSHVYWYRQLPEEGLKFMVYLQKENIIDESGMPKERFSAEFPKEGPSILRIQQVVRGDSAAYFCASSPRTRFSSYNEQFFGPGTRLTVL.

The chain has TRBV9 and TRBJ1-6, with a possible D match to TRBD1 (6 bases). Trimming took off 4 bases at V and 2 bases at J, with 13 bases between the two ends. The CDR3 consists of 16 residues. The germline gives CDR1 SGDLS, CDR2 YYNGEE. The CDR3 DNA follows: TGTGCCAGCAGCCCAACAGGGTTTGCCTATAATTCACCCCTCCACTTT. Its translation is CASSPTGFAYNSPLHF.

The CDR3 region is CASSYLGGPSYEQYF. As DNA, the CDR3 is TGTGCCAGCAGTTACTTGGGAGGGCCCTCCTACGAGCAGTACTTC. The rearrangement uses TRBV6-6 and TRBJ2-7, with 7 bases fitting TRBD2. Per germline, CDR1 MNHNY and CDR2 SVGAGI (reference sequence). The CDR3 is 15 residues long. J lost 0 bases, V lost 1 base, and 3 bases had no gene match.

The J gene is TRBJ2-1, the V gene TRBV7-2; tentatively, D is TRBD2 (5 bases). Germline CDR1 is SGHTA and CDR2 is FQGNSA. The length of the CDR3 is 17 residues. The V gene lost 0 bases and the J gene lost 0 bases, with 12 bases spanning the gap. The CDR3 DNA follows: TGTGCCAGCAGCTTAGCACCTAGCTTGAGCTCCTACAATGAGCAGTTCTTC. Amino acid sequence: CASSLAPSLSSYNEQFF.

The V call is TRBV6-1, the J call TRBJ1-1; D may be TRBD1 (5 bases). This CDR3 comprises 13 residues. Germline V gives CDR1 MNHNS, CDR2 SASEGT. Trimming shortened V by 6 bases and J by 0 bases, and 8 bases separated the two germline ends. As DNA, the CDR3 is TGTGCCAGCAGGGGGGGACTGAACACTGAAGCTTTCTTT. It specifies CASRGGLNTEAFF.

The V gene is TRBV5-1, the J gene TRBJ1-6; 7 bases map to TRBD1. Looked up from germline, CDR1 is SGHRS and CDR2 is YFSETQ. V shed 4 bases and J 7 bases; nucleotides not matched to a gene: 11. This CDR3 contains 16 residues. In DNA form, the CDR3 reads TGCGCCAGCAGCACAGGGGCAGGCCGGGTGAATTCACCCCTCCACTTT. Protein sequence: CASSTGAGRVNSPLHF.